A single sample gave rise to the 5 T cell receptor beta chains below, sequenced in a study of blood T cell repertoires in COVID-19. Sequencing was performed with immunoSEQ multiplex PCR; in TCRdb, only in-frame clones are kept and a portion is missing. This sample has about 180,000 clones, with about 88% found just once. Input material: peripheral blood. Receptors were obtained from a woman in her 30s with active or convalescent COVID-19.

CDR3 loop: CASSQGLAGNTGELFF. Here the CDR3 DNA reads TGTGCCAGCAGCCAAGGGCTAGCGGGGAACACCGGGGAGCTGTTTTTT. The chain links TRBV3-1 (or the pseudogene TRBV3-2) to TRBJ2-2, with TRBD2 identical over 8 bases. The CDR3 sequence is 16 residues long. Germline CDR1 and CDR2: LGHDT and YNNKEL (reference sequence). V lost 1 base and J lost 1; bases outside the gene matches: 2.

The chain employs TRBV6-6 and TRBJ1-2; TRBD1 matches 7 bases. CDR3 length equals 15 residues. V lost 5 bases and J lost 4; bases outside the gene matches: 10. Germline V gene lookup returns CDR1 MNHNY and CDR2 SVGAGI (reference sequence). The CDR3 DNA is TGTGCCAGCAGTCCGCGAGGACAGGACCGCTATGGCTACACCTTC. Translated, it gives CASSPRGQDRYGYTF.

The chain couples TRBV7-6 to TRBJ2-7, with a weak D call TRBD2 (6 bases). CDR1 SGHVS and CDR2 FNYEAQ come from the germline V gene. This CDR3 spans 15 amino acids. Trimming cost V 5 bases and J 0 bases, with 14 bases left between them. The CDR3 nucleotides read TGTGCCAGCAGCCTCGGGCGGGACTCCTCCTACGAGCAGTACTTC. Protein product: CASSLGRDSSYEQYF.

This clone has a handful of counts. The genes are TRBV7-9 and TRBJ2-2; D perhaps matches TRBD1 (5 bases). The germline gives CDR1 SEHNR, CDR2 FQNEAQ (reference sequence). Deletions cut 7 bases from V and 3 bases from J, with 27 bases between. The CDR3 runs to 19 residues. The CDR3 is CASTNVAGEGRTHTGELFF. The CDR3 DNA reads as TGTGCCAGCACCAACGTGGCTGGAGAAGGCAGGACACACACCGGGGAGCTGTTTTTT.

This chain joins TRBV7-9 and TRBJ1-3; 7 bases align to TRBD1. This CDR3 has 14 amino acids. V trimming: 5 bases; J trimming: 2 bases; junction bases outside the gene matches: 3. Germline V gene sequence: CDR1 SEHNR, CDR2 FQNEAQ (reference sequence). CDR3 nucleotides: TGTGCCAGCAGCGACAGGGCGGCTGGAAACACCATATATTTT. Translated, it gives CASSDRAAGNTIYF.